The clone carrying this TCR beta chain was counted a single time. There are 15 residues in the CDR3. Trimming cost V 1 base and J 5 bases, with 11 bases left between them. CDR1 MNHEY and CDR2 SVGAGI come from the germline V gene. The sample is drawn from a study of chemoradiotherapy in HPV16-positive cancers. Some clones are missing from TCRdb's copy, which holds only in-frame ones; the method was immunoSEQ multiplex PCR. The sample carries approximately 3,000 clones, around 80% recorded once. This TCR was sampled from a human donor with HPV-associated anogenital cancer. The V gene is TRBV6-5, the J gene TRBJ2-2, with D possibly being TRBD1 (6 bases). The sequencing here drew on tumor tissue, taken from a patient who underwent chemoradiotherapy. CDR3 coding DNA: TGTGCCAGCAGTTACTTCGACAGGTCTACCGGGGAGCTGTTTTTT. Translation: CASSYFDRSTGELFF.